This entry describes one TCR beta chain. What it binds is unknown. V dropped 0 bases and J dropped 0 bases, with 10 bases sitting between them. CDR1 and CDR2 (germline): SGHRS, YFSETQ. The CDR3 sequence is 16 residues long. The sample originates from a study of T cell responses to AZD1222 COVID-19 vaccine. Broader study findings: Unmutated variant regions are reportedly the target of nearly half of TCRs that are spike-specific. Most donors were white British, females outnumbered males, and clonal diversity was possibly underestimated. Among vaccine-associated CD4 TCRs, coverage spanned spike, with dominance at 160-218 and 743-854.

Libraries were prepared by immunoSEQ multiplex PCR; TCRdb keeps only in-frame clonotypes and omits some of them. The table lists approximately 150,000 clones, approximately 88% of them singletons. The TCR originated in an adult in good health. The chain recombines TRBV5-1 with TRBJ1-3, with D possibly TRBD1 on 5 matching bases. Sequencing was performed on peripheral blood, taken on day 0 of MenACWY control vaccination. The CDR3 coding sequence is TGCGCCAGCAGCTTGGGATACAGGAGCTCTGGAAACACCATATATTTT. It specifies CASSLGYRSSGNTIYF.